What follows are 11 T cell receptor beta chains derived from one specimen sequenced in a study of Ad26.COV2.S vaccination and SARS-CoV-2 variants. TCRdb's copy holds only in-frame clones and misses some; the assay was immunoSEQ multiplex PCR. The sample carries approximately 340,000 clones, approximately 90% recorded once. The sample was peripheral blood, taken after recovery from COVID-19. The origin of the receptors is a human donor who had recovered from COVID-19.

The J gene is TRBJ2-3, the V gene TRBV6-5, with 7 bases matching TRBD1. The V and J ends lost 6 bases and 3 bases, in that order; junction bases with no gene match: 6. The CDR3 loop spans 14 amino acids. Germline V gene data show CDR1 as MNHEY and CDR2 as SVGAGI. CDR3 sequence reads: CASRTGQTTDTQYF. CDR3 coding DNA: TGTGCCAGCAGGACGGGACAGACAACAGATACGCAGTATTTT.

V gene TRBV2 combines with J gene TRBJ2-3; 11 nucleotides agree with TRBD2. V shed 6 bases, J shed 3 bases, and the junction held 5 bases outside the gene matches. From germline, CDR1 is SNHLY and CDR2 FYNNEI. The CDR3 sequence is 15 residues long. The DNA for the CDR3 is TGTGCCAGCAGAGATAGCGGGGGGGCGACAGATACGCAGTATTTT. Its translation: CASRDSGGATDTQYF.

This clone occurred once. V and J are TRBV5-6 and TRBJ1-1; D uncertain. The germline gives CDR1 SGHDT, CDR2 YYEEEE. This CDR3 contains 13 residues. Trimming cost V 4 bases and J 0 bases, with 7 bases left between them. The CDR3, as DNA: TGTGCCAGCAGCCCGACCTTGAACACTGAAGCTTTCTTT. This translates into CASSPTLNTEAFF.

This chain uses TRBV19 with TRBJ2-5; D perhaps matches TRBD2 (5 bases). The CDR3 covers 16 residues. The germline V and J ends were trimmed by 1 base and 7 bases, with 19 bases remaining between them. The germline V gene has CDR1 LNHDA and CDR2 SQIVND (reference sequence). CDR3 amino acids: CASSIATSDSSGTQYF. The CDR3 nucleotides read TGTGCCAGTAGTATAGCCACATCGGACTCCTCCGGGACCCAGTACTTC.

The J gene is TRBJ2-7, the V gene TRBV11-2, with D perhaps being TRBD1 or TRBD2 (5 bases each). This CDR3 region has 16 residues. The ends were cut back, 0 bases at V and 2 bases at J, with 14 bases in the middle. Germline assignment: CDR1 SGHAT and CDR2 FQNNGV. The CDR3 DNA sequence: TGTGCCAGCAGCTTAGAGGCCACTGGGACCCCCTACGAGCAGTACTTC. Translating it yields CASSLEATGTPYEQYF.

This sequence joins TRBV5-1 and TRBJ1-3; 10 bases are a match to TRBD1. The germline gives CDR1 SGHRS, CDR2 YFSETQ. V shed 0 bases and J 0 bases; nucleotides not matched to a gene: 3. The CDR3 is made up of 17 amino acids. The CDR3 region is CASSLARTGGSGNTIYF. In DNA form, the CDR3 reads TGCGCCAGCAGCTTGGCCCGGACAGGGGGCTCTGGAAACACCATATATTTT. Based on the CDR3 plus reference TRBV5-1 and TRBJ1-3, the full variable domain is KAGVTQTPRYLIKTRGQQVTLSCSPISGHRSVSWYQQTPGQGLQFLFEYFSETQRNKGNFPGRFSGRQFSNSRSEMNVSTLELGDSALYLCASSLARTGGSGNTIYFGEGSWLTVV.

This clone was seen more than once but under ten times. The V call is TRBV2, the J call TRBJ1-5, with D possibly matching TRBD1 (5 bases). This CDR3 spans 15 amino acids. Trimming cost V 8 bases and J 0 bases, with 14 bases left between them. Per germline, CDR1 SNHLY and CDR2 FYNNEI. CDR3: CASGEQANSNQPQHF. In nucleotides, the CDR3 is TGTGCCAGCGGAGAACAGGCAAATAGCAATCAGCCCCAGCATTTT.

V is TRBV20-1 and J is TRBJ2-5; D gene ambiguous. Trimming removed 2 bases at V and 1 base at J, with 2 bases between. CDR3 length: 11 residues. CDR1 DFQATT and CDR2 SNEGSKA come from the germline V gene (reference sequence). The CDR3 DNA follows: TGCAGTGCTAGACCCCAAGAGACCCAGTACTTC. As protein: CSARPQETQYF.

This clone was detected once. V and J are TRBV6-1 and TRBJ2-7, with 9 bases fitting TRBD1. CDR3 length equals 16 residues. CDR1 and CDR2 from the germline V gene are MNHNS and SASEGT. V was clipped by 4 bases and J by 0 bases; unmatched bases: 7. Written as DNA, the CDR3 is TGTGCCAGCAGTGCTAAGGGGACAGGGTTCTCCTACGAGCAGTACTTC. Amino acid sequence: CASSAKGTGFSYEQYF.

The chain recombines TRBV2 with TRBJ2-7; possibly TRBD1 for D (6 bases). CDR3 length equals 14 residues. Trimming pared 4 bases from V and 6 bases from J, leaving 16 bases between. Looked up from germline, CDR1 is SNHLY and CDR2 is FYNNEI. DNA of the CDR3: TGTGCCAGCAGTGTGGGACACTCGCCATCCGAGCAGTACTTC. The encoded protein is CASSVGHSPSEQYF.

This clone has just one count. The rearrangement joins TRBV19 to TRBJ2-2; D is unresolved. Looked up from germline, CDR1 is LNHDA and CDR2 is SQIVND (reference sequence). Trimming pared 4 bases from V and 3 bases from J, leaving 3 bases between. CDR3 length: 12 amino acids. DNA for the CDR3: TGTGCCAGTAGTAGCTACACCGGGGAGCTGTTTTTT. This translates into CASSSYTGELFF.